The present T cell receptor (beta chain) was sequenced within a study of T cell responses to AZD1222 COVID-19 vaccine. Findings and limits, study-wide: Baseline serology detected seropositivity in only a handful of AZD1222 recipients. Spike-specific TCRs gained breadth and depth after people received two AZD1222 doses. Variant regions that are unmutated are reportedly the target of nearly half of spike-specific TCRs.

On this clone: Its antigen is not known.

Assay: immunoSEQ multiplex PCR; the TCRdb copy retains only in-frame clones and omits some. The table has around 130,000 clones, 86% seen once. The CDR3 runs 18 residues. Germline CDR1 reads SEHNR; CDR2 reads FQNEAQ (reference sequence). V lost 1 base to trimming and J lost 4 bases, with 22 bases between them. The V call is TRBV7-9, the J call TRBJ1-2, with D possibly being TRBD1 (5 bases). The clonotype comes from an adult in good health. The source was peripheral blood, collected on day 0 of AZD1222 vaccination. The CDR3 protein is CASSLVVVGTRTSYGYTF. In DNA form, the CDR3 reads TGTGCCAGCAGCTTAGTAGTGGTAGGGACCCGTACGTCCTATGGCTACACCTTC.